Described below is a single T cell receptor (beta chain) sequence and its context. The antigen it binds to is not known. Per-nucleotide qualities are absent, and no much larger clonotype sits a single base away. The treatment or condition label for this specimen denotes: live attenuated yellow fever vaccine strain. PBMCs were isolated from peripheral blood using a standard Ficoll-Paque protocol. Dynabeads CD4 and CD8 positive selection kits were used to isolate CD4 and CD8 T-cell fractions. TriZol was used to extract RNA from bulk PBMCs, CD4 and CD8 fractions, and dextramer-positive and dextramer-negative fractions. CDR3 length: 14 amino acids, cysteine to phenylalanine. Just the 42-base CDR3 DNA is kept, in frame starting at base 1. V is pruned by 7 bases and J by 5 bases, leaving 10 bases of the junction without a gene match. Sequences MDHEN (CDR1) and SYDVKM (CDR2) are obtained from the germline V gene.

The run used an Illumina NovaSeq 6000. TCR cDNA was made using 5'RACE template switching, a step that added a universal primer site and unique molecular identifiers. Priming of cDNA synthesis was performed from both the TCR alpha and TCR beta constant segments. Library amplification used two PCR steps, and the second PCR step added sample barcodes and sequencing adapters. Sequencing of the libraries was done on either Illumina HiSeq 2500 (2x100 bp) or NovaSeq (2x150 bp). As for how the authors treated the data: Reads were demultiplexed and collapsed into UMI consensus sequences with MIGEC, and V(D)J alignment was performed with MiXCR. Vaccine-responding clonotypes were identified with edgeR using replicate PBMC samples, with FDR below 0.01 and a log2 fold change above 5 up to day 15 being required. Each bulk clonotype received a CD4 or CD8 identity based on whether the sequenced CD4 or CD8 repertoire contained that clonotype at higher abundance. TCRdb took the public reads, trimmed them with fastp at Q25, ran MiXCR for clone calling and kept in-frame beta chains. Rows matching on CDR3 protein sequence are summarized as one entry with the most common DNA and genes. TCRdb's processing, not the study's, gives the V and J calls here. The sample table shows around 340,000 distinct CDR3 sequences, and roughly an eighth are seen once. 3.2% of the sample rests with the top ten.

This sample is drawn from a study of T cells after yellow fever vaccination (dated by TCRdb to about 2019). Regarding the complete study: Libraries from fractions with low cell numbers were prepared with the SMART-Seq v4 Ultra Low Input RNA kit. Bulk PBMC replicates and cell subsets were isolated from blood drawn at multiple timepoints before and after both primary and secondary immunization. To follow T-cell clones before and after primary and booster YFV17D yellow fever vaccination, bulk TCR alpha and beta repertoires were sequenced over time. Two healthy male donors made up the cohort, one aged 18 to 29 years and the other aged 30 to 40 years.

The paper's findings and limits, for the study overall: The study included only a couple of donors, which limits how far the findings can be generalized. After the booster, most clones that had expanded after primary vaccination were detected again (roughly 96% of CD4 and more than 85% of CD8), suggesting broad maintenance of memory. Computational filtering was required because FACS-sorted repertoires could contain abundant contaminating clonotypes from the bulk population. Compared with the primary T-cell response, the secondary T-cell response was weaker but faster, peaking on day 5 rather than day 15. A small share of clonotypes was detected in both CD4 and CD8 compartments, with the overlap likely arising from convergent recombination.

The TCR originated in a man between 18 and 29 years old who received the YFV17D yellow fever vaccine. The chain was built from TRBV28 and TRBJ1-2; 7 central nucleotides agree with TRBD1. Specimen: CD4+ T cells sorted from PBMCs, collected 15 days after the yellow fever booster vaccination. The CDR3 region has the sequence CASISPRQGYGYTF. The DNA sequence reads TGTGCCAGCATCTCGCCGAGACAGGGTTATGGCTACACCTTC.